The sample holds a few counts of the clone carrying this TCR beta chain. The antigen remains undetermined. This sample was taken from a study of blood T cells in healthy people across ages. General study findings and limits: No conclusive comparison of naive versus antigen-experienced cells was possible with unsorted PBMCs. Donor CMV status was unknown, possibly confounding expanded clonotype changes.

Every sample had a minimum of 6 million PBMCs isolated. A second PCR of about 6 to 11 cycles used a sample-barcoded 5' primer and a J-beta primer mix. The authors tagged each cDNA molecule using a template-switch adaptor with 12 random nucleotides. From the 5' RACE reads, TCRdb called clonotypes with MiXCR, one entry per CDR3 protein. The data hold hundreds of thousands of distinct CDR3 sequences, with 58% observed a single time. This TCR was sampled from a man in his 60s in good health. The sequencing sample was made of blood.

CDR3 region: CSARGGQGPNEKLFF. The CDR3, as DNA: TGCAGTGCTAGAGGTGGACAGGGCCCAAATGAAAAACTGTTTTTT. The chain is built from TRBV20-1 and TRBJ1-4; 8 bases match TRBD1. V gave up 1 base and J gave up 5 bases; unmatched junction bases: 6. Germline CDR1 reads DFQATT; CDR2 reads SNEGSKA (reference sequence). The CDR3 has 15 amino acids.